This T cell receptor beta chain was observed in a study of T cells in Graves' hyperthyroidism and ophthalmopathy. Overall study results and limits: It was a median about 6 months before onset that the model predicted ophthalmopathy. Ophthalmopathy stood apart from stable hyperthyroidism in a 13 V-J model. Blood also contained most expanded thyroid clonotypes above 0.001.

Aged 18 to 65, the patients had hyperthyroidism that was newly diagnosed and had lasted under 2 months. V shed 3 bases and J shed 7 bases, with 16 bases lying between them. CDR3 length: 14 amino acids. The germline gives CDR1 MDHEN, CDR2 SYDVKM. On this clonotype itself: The target antigen is unknown.

Amplification of TCR beta CDR3 regions was performed using RNA transcripts as template. The TCR CDR3 first-round RT-PCR relied on the HTBI primer set. Via MiXCR, TCRdb re-called the multiplex PCR reads, giving one row per CDR3 protein. Of 130,000 to 150,000 distinct CDR3 sequences listed, around 20% were seen once; the top ten hold around 69%. This chain connects TRBV28 to TRBJ2-7, with D uncertain. The source material was blood. The TCR was taken from a woman in her fifties or sixties with Graves' hyperthyroidism that later progressed to Graves' ophthalmopathy. CDR3 sequence reads: CASSFHSAYEEQYF. CDR3 sequence (DNA): TGTGCCAGCAGTTTTCATTCAGCGTACGAAGAGCAGTACTTC.